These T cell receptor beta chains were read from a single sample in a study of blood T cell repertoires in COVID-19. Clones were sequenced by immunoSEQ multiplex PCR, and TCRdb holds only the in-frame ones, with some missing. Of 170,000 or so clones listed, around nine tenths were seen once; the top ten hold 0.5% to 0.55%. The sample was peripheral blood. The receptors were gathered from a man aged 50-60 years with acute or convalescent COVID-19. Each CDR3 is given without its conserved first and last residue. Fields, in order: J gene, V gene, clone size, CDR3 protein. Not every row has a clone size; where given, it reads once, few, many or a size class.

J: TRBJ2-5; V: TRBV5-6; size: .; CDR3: ASSLRLAEGTQY
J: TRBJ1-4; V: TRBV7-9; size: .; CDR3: ASSLVLRQADNEKLF
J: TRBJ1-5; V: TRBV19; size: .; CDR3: ASSIARRGDQPQH
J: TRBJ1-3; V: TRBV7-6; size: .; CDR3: ASSPWDRRGNTIY
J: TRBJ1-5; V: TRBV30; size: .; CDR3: AWSGGLSNQPQH
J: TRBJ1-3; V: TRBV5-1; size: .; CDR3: ASSLGFSAGNTIY
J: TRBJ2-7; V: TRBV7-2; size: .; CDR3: ASSFEGGLDIGEQY
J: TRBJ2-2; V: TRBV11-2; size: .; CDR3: ASSLNWGAGELF
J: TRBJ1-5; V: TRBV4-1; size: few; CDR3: ASSQGTGRGQPQH
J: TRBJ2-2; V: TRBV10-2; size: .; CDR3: AISTGVRTGELF
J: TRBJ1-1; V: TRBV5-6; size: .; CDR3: ASSPGTGFTEAF
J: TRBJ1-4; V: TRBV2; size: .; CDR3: ASSEVYRHNEKLF
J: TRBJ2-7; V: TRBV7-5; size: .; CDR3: VRSPRELREREQY
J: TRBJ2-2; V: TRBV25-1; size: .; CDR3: ASSGGRGRIGELF
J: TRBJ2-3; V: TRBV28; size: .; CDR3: ASSPQRGFEDTQY
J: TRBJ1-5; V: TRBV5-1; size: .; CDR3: ASSSGQVGQPQH
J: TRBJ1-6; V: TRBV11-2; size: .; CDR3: ASSLTGVHNNSPLH